This T cell receptor beta chain was recorded in a study of cytomegalovirus exposure and HLA in healthy donors. Whole-study results and caveats: Rare sequences made up most TCRs, while some public TCRs were found in many donors. First-cohort TCR clusters tended to co-occur in the roughly 120 validation repertoires, a later analysis found.

The germline CDR1 and CDR2 sequences are SGHRS and YFSETQ. V lost 3 bases, J lost 2 bases, and 5 bases stayed unmatched. The CDR3 contains 16 residues. The assay was immunoSEQ multiplex PCR, and TCRdb's table has in-frame clones only and misses some. The repertoire holds more than 85,000 clones, with just under 95% as singletons. On this clone itself: Its target is not known.

The V and J genes are TRBV5-1 and TRBJ2-5, with 12 bases lining up with TRBD2. The sequence was collected from a young woman in good health and CMV-seronegative. The sequencing sample was made of PBMCs. CDR3 protein: CASSSLAGGVQETQYF. CDR3 nucleotide sequence: TGCGCCAGCAGCTCCCTAGCGGGAGGGGTTCAAGAGACCCAGTACTTC.